The 26 T cell receptor beta chains below all came from one sample that was sequenced in a study of blood T cell repertoires in COVID-19. This table comes from immunoSEQ multiplex PCR, and its TCRdb copy is limited to in-frame clones, with some not included. Of 250,000 or so clones listed, approximately 86% are singletons. The specimen sequenced was peripheral blood. The receptors were sampled from a woman in her sixties or seventies with COVID-19, enrolled during active disease.

The gene calls are TRBV7-9 and TRBJ2-1, with TRBD1 identical over 10 bases. Germline V gene lookup returns CDR1 SEHNR and CDR2 FQNEAQ (reference sequence). The CDR3 is made up of 17 amino acids. The junction had 11 bases not matched to a gene; V was cut back by 6 bases and J by 3 bases. CDR3 amino acids: CASSTGRDRGFYNEQFF. The CDR3 DNA reads TGTGCCAGCAGTACCGGCCGGGACAGGGGCTTCTACAATGAGCAGTTCTTC.

The genes are TRBV6-1 and TRBJ1-2; possible D gene TRBD1, 5 bases. This CDR3 is 16 amino acids long. V was shortened by 0 bases and J by 4 bases, with 15 bases between the two germline ends. Germline V gives CDR1 MNHNS, CDR2 SASEGT. CDR3: CASSEALQGQGYGYTF. The CDR3 DNA follows: TGTGCCAGCAGTGAAGCGCTTCAGGGTCAGGGCTATGGCTACACCTTC.

This chain links TRBV14 with TRBJ2-1; D might be TRBD2 (6 bases). This CDR3 has 13 residues. V dropped 5 bases and J dropped 12 bases, with 17 bases sitting between them. Germline loops: CDR1 SGHDN, CDR2 FVKESK. This chain's CDR3 is CASSTQTSGVQFF. The CDR3 DNA is TGTGCCAGCAGCACCCAAACGTCGGGAGTGCAGTTCTTC.

The rearrangement joins TRBV3-1 (or the pseudogene TRBV3-2) to TRBJ2-2; D is possibly TRBD1 (5 bases). V lost 0 bases, J lost 7 bases, and 12 bases lay in between. Germline CDR1 is LGHDT and CDR2 is YNNKEL (reference sequence). This CDR3 has 15 residues. The CDR3 DNA is TGTGCCAGCAGCCAAGAGTGGATCAGGGACGGGGAGCTGTTTTTT. Amino acid sequence: CASSQEWIRDGELFF.

V and J are TRBV3-1 (or the pseudogene TRBV3-2) and TRBJ2-1; possible D gene TRBD2, 5 bases. The CDR3 contains 17 residues. Germline V gives CDR1 LGHDT, CDR2 YNNKEL (reference sequence). V dropped 4 bases and J dropped 3 bases, with 19 bases sitting between them. CDR3 coding DNA: TGTGCCAGCAGCCCCGAGGGCGCCCTTCTAGGCTACAATGAGCAGTTCTTC. This gives the protein CASSPEGALLGYNEQFF.

The gene calls are TRBV7-8 and TRBJ2-1; 13 nucleotides match TRBD2. CDR3 length: 16 amino acids. Germline V gene data show CDR1 as SGHVS and CDR2 as FQNEAQ. The V segment lost 5 bases and the J segment 8 bases; nucleotides outside the gene matches: 9. CDR3 region: CASSTALAGGPDEQFF. DNA for the CDR3: TGTGCCAGCAGCACAGCACTAGCGGGAGGGCCTGATGAGCAGTTCTTC.

V is TRBV20-1 and J is TRBJ2-7, with D possibly being TRBD1 (6 bases). The CDR3 is 10 residues long. V was shortened by 8 bases and J by 9 bases, with 14 bases between the two germline ends. Germline V lookup: CDR1 DFQATT, CDR2 SNEGSKA (reference sequence). CDR3 nucleotides: TGCAGTTCATGGGGGCGAGGGCAGTACTTC. Protein product: CSSWGRGQYF.

This chain connects TRBV6-2 or TRBV6-3 to TRBJ1-1; 7 nucleotides align to TRBD1. Germline V gene sequence: CDR1 MNHEY, CDR2 SVGEGT. The CDR3 sequence is 13 residues long. V lost 5 bases, J lost 10 bases, and 10 bases stayed unmatched. This CDR3 is CASSNKGARGAFF. CDR3 in DNA: TGTGCCAGCAGTAACAAGGGGGCGCGCGGAGCTTTCTTT.

The gene calls are TRBV5-1 and TRBJ2-7; no reliable D call. The V and J ends lost 0 bases and 6 bases respectively, with 10 bases between them. This CDR3 contains 13 residues. Germline V lookup: CDR1 SGHRS, CDR2 YFSETQ. CDR3: CASSLGQSSEQYF. In DNA form, the CDR3 reads TGCGCCAGCAGCTTGGGTCAGTCTTCCGAGCAGTACTTC.

The V gene is TRBV2, the J gene TRBJ2-2; D is possibly TRBD1 (5 bases). V was trimmed by 6 bases and J by 0 bases, leaving 11 bases between them. CDR1 and CDR2 (germline): SNHLY, FYNNEI. The length of the CDR3 is 15 residues. CDR3 amino acids: CASRQGLANTGELFF. The CDR3 nucleotides read TGTGCCAGCAGGCAGGGTCTGGCGAACACCGGGGAGCTGTTTTTT.

The chain joins TRBV11-3 to TRBJ2-1; D is ambiguous. V shed 5 bases and J shed 0 bases, with 8 bases lying between them. This CDR3 has 14 amino acids. Per germline, CDR1 SGHNT and CDR2 YENEEA. The CDR3 here is CASSPSSSYNEQFF. The CDR3 DNA reads TGTGCCAGCAGCCCAAGTAGCTCCTACAATGAGCAGTTCTTC.

There are a few counts of this clone. The rearrangement uses TRBV28 and TRBJ1-4, with D perhaps TRBD1 (6 bases). Looked up from germline, CDR1 is MDHEN and CDR2 is SYDVKM. The CDR3 is 13 residues long. Trimming took off 10 bases at V and 7 bases at J, with 16 bases between the two ends. The CDR3 region is CAIKGGVGEKLFF. The CDR3 bases are TGTGCCATCAAGGGGGGGGTCGGTGAAAAACTGTTTTTT.

This chain joins TRBV5-1 and TRBJ1-6; no clear D. Per germline, CDR1 SGHRS and CDR2 YFSETQ. The ends were cut back, 0 bases at V and 5 bases at J, with 9 bases in the middle. This CDR3 has 15 residues. The CDR3 loop is CASSLAGINNSPLHF. The CDR3 DNA is TGCGCCAGCAGCTTGGCGGGGATAAATAATTCACCCCTCCACTTT.

The chain uses TRBV6-1 and TRBJ1-2; maybe TRBD1 (6 bases). The length of the CDR3 is 13 residues. V lost 2 bases to trimming and J lost 4 bases, with 8 bases between them. Germline lookup yields CDR1 MNHNS and CDR2 SASEGT. CDR3 amino acids: CASSETGIYGYTF. The CDR3 bases are TGTGCCAGCAGTGAAACAGGGATCTATGGCTACACCTTC.

The chain joins TRBV25-1 to TRBJ1-5; D uncertain. Germline V gives CDR1 MGHDK, CDR2 SYGVNS. The CDR3 spans 17 residues. V was shortened by 7 bases and J by 0 bases, with 19 bases between the two germline ends. CDR3 coding DNA: TGTGCCAGCACGGTTTCGGTTAGGAGAGATAGCAATCAGCCCCAGCATTTT. Its protein is CASTVSVRRDSNQPQHF.

CDR3 amino acids: CASSRTGNYGYTF. The CDR3 bases are TGTGCCAGCAGCCGGACAGGGAACTATGGCTACACCTTC. The chain couples TRBV7-3 to TRBJ1-2; 8 bases line up with TRBD1. Trimming took 5 bases from V and 2 from J; bases not matched to a gene: 1. Germline CDR1 and CDR2: SGHTA and FQGTGA. The CDR3 length is 13 residues.

The rearrangement joins TRBV28 to TRBJ1-5; TRBD1 matches 7 bases. The V and J ends lost 6 bases and 0 bases, in that order; junction bases with no gene match: 11. This CDR3 region has 17 residues. CDR1 MDHEN and CDR2 SYDVKM come from the germline V gene. Here the CDR3 DNA reads TGTGCCAGCAGCACCCAAGGACAGGACTATAGCAATCAGCCCCAGCATTTT. The encoded protein is CASSTQGQDYSNQPQHF.

This clone was counted a few times. Distinct nucleotide sequences in the sample also encode this CDR3. The chain uses TRBV5-1 and TRBJ2-7; D is possibly TRBD1 (5 bases). Deletions cut 3 bases from V and 2 bases from J, with 9 bases between. Germline loops: CDR1 SGHRS, CDR2 YFSETQ. There are 13 residues in the CDR3. The CDR3 loop is CASSSTGTYEQYF. The CDR3 DNA follows: TGCGCCAGCAGCTCCACAGGAACCTACGAGCAGTACTTC.

The V and J genes are TRBV29-1 and TRBJ2-7; D is possibly TRBD1 (6 bases). The length of the CDR3 is 13 residues. Germline CDR1 reads SQVTM; CDR2 reads ANQGSEA. Between the trimmed V and J ends, which lost 0 bases and 3 bases, there was a span of 9 bases. The chain's CDR3 is CSVEDRGDYEQYF. The CDR3 DNA is TGCAGCGTTGAAGACAGGGGCGACTACGAGCAGTACTTC.

V and J are TRBV6-5 and TRBJ2-7, with D perhaps matching TRBD2 (6 bases). Germline CDR1 MNHEY, CDR2 SVGAGI. The CDR3 extends over 15 amino acids. Deletions cut 2 bases from V and 1 base from J, with 12 bases between. CDR3 protein: CASSYRVGRSYEQYF. CDR3 DNA sequence: TGTGCCAGCAGTTACCGTGTTGGGAGGTCCTACGAGCAGTACTTC.

The CDR3 spells CAWSRTPGGELFF. The DNA of the CDR3 is TGTGCCTGGAGTCGAACACCGGGCGGGGAGCTGTTTTTT. The V call is TRBV30, the J call TRBJ2-2; no firm D call. The CDR3 spans 13 residues. Germline V CDR1 and CDR2: GTSNPN, SVGIG (reference sequence). The germline V and J ends were trimmed by 2 bases and 7 bases, with 11 bases remaining between them.

This clone was seen only a few times. This chain connects TRBV27 to TRBJ1-5; D is uncertain. This CDR3 is 15 amino acids long. The V gene lost 2 bases and the J gene lost 5 bases, with 13 bases spanning the gap. CDR1 and CDR2 from the germline V gene are MNHEY and SMNVEV (reference sequence). In DNA form, the CDR3 reads TGTGCCAGCAGTTTAGCCCGGAGGGATGATCAGCCCCAGCATTTT. Translated: CASSLARRDDQPQHF.

V is TRBV6-5 and J is TRBJ1-1; D unclear. V was trimmed by 2 bases and J by 1 base, leaving 8 bases between them. The length of the CDR3 is 14 residues. In germline, CDR1 is MNHEY, CDR2 SVGAGI. CDR3 loop: CASSYGGPNTEAFF. In DNA, the CDR3 is TGTGCCAGCAGTTACGGAGGGCCGAACACTGAAGCTTTCTTT.

The V gene is TRBV19, the J gene TRBJ2-5, with D tentatively TRBD2 (6 bases). The germline V gene encodes CDR1 LNHDA and CDR2 SQIVND (reference sequence). The CDR3 has 15 amino acids. V shed 4 bases and J shed 0 bases, with 12 bases lying between them. In DNA, the CDR3 is TGTGCCAGTAGTAACCGGGACTTGTACCAAGAGACCCAGTACTTC. Protein sequence: CASSNRDLYQETQYF.

V and J are TRBV30 and TRBJ2-5; tentative D call: TRBD2 (6 bases). In germline, CDR1 is GTSNPN, CDR2 SVGIG (reference sequence). The CDR3 is 13 amino acids. Trimming left V 1 base short and J 1 base short, with 7 bases between. CDR3 protein: CAWSGLVQETQYF. The CDR3 coding sequence is TGTGCCTGGAGTGGACTAGTCCAAGAGACCCAGTACTTC.

The V gene is TRBV11-3, the J gene TRBJ2-2; 9 nucleotides align to TRBD2. This CDR3 region has 19 residues. CDR1 is SGHNT and CDR2 is YENEEA in the germline V gene. After removal of 2 bases from V and 2 bases from J, the junction contained 12 bases not matched to a gene. The CDR3 region has the DNA TGTGCCAGCAGCTTAACGATCACGGCTAGCGGGAAAAACACCGGGGAGCTGTTTTTT. Translation: CASSLTITASGKNTGELFF.